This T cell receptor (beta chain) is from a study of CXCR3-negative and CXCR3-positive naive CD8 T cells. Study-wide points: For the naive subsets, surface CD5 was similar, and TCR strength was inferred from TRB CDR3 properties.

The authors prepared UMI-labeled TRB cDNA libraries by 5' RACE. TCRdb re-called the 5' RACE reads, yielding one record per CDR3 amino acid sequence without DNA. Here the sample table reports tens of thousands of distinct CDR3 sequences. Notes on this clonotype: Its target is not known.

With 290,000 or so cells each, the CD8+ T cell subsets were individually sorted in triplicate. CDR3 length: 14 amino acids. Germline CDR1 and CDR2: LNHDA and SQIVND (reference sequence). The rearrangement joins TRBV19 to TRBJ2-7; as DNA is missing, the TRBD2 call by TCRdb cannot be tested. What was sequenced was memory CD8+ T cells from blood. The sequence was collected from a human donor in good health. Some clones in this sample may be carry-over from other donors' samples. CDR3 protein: CASSINPGGYEQYF.